The T cell receptor (beta chain) under discussion was sequenced for a study of technical replicates of blood from several donors. Repertoires were generated with immunoSEQ multiplex PCR, while TCRdb's copy carries only in-frame clones and drops some. The sample shows around 83,000 clones, around 92% of them seen only once. Germline CDR1 reads MRHNA; CDR2 reads SNTAGT. J lost 7 bases, V lost 6 bases, and 6 bases had no gene match. This CDR3 spans 14 amino acids. The sequencing input was T cells isolated from PBMCs. The chain is built from TRBV6-4 and TRBJ1-6; 7 nucleotides agree with TRBD1. The sequence was collected from a human donor in good health. Some clones in this sample may be carry-over from other donors' samples. The CDR3 nucleotides read TGTGCCAGCAGAGAGGACAGGATAAATTCACCCCTCCACTTT. It encodes CASREDRINSPLHF.